Below, 2 T cell receptor beta chains from the same sample are listed, as sequenced in a study of cytomegalovirus exposure and HLA in healthy donors. Using immunoSEQ multiplex PCR, the repertoire was profiled, and TCRdb retains in-frame clones only, with some absent. The data show about 330,000 clones, with about 90% seen just once and roughly 1.2% held by the top ten. The specimen was PBMCs. These receptors originate from a woman aged 25 to 45 in good health and CMV-seropositive.

This clone occurred once. V gene TRBV27 combines with J gene TRBJ1-1; D gene ambiguous. The V and J ends lost 3 bases and 2 bases respectively, with 13 bases between them. This CDR3 is built from 15 residues. Germline V gene data show CDR1 as MNHEY and CDR2 as SMNVEV (reference sequence). The CDR3 DNA follows: TGTGCCAGCAGTTTTGCGGTGGGGTCAAACACTGAAGCTTTCTTT. This codes for CASSFAVGSNTEAFF.

The chain uses TRBV29-1 and TRBJ1-3; D unresolved. The CDR3 contains 15 residues. V gave up 7 bases and J gave up 0 bases, with 16 bases separating them. Germline assignment: CDR1 SQVTM and CDR2 ANQGSEA. CDR3 bases: TGCAGCGGAGGTGGAGCGTCTGGCTCTGGAAACACCATATATTTT. It yields the protein CSGGGASGSGNTIYF.